This T cell receptor (beta chain) was obtained from a study of regulatory T cells in long-lasting Graves disease. The authors built TCR beta libraries using iRepertoire HTBI primers and Arm-PCR of CDR3 regions. Each CDR3 protein gets one entry after TCRdb re-called the multiplex PCR reads with MiXCR. The profile shows approximately 560,000 distinct CDR3 sequences, 15% to 20% of them singletons. Specified time point: newly diagnosed GD, antithyroid drugs for less than 3 months. After RNA was extracted from PBMCs, the TCR library was made from it. The sample holds a few counts of this clonotype. The germline V gene encodes CDR1 KGHSH and CDR2 LQKENI. V lost 2 bases, J lost 3 bases, and 7 bases stayed unmatched. The CDR3 runs 15 residues. This sample was shared with a second study, whose subject was T cells in Graves' hyperthyroidism and ophthalmopathy. That work adds: A lack of ophthalmopathy progression within 18 months defined stable Graves' hyperthyroidism. Hyperthyroidism patients were newly diagnosed, had disease duration under 2 months, and were aged 18 to 65 years. The TCR CDR3 first-round RT-PCR relied on the HTBI primer set.

The sequences come from peripheral blood mononuclear cells (PBMCs), collected at new diagnosis, from a patient treated with antithyroid drugs. V gene TRBV18 combines with J gene TRBJ2-7; 7 nucleotides align to TRBD1. The TCR sequence derives from a man aged 18 to 29 with Graves disease. This CDR3 is CASSPSTGKDYEQYF. The CDR3 nucleotides are TGTGCCAGCTCACCATCGACAGGGAAGGACTACGAGCAGTACTTC.